This section outlines one TCR beta chain sequence together with its context. An immunoSEQ assay, version v3.0, was performed at survey level. The table came from immunoSEQ multiplex PCR; TCRdb's copy has only in-frame clones and leaves some out. The sample gives approximately 29,000 clones, roughly 88% of which show up once; approximately 4% is in the top ten. V shed 4 bases and J shed 5 bases, with 16 bases lying between them. Germline V CDR1 and CDR2: SGHDT, YYEEEE. This CDR3 has 14 residues. This entry comes from a study of long-term antiretroviral therapy in people with HIV. The material was unsorted PBMCs, obtained 0.5 years after starting antiretroviral therapy. The rearrangement joins TRBV5-6 to TRBJ2-7, with D uncertain. The TCR originated in a woman younger than 30 with HIV. DNA of the CDR3: TGTGCCAGCAGCCAACCGGTCGGGCCCCACGAGCAGTACTTC. This encodes CASSQPVGPHEQYF. Full variable domain (rest looked up from reference TRBV5-6 and TRBJ2-7): DAGVTQSPTHLIKTRGQQVTLRCSPKSGHDTVSWYQQALGQGPQFIFQYYEEEERQRGNFPDRFSGHQFPNYSSELNVNALLLGDSALYLCASSQPVGPHEQYFGPGTRLTVT.